This TCR beta chain was found in a study of T cell clonality in common variable immunodeficiency. This table comes from immunoSEQ multiplex PCR, and its TCRdb copy is limited to in-frame clones, with some not included. The sample is made up of about 26,000 clones, none counted only once. Germline V gene lookup returns CDR1 SNHLY and CDR2 FYNNEI. The CDR3 runs to 16 residues. With 5 bases clipped from V and 7 bases from J, the junction kept 9 bases outside the gene matches. Study-wide results and caveats: Common variable immunodeficiency TCR beta sequences reportedly had fewer deletions and N-nucleotide insertions.

Turning to this clone: Its specificity is not known. Read sequence stops 3 residues before the CDR3 end, and the germline J gene provides the missing end.

The sequence derives from a human donor with common variable immunodeficiency. The rearrangement links TRBV2 to TRBJ2-5, with TRBD2 matching 14 bases. Sequences were obtained from peripheral blood mononuclear cells. CDR3 in amino acids: CASSLGLAGAGGTQYF. The part of the CDR3 DNA that was read is TGTGCCAGCAGTCTGGGACTAGCGGGAGCGGGTGGGACC.